The present T cell receptor beta chain was sequenced within a study of Ad26.COV2.S vaccination and SARS-CoV-2 variants. Study-level background: The study gave Ad26.COV2.S intramuscularly, once or twice 56 days apart. Regarding the study as a whole: Measures of TCR breadth and depth may have fallen short of total T cell responses. Compared with placebo recipients, vaccine recipients had higher spike-specific TCR breadth.

Repertoires were generated with immunoSEQ multiplex PCR, while TCRdb's copy carries only in-frame clones and drops some. Among 300,000 to 400,000 clones listed, 80% to 90% were seen once. About this clone: Its antigen is currently unknown.

Treatment meaning: around 19 received Ad26.COV2.S at low or high dose, single or two shots; about 5 received placebo; per-sample allocation not given. Sampling was performed 63 days after the first vaccine or placebo injection. The sequencing used peripheral blood, collected in a trial of Ad26.COV2.S vaccine versus placebo. The receptor was derived from a person aged 18-60 years who received the Ad26.COV2.S COVID-19 vaccine or a placebo.

CDR3 residues: CASSFAAVNEKLFF. The CDR3 DNA reads TGTGCCAGCAGCTTTGCGGCAGTTAATGAAAAACTGTTTTTT. The chain is built from TRBV7-9 and TRBJ1-4; D ambiguous. The V end lost 3 bases, the J end lost 4 bases, and 9 bases lay between the germline ends. The CDR3 runs 14 residues. Germline CDR1 reads SEHNR; CDR2 reads FQNEAQ (reference sequence).